These 18 T cell receptor beta chains came from one sample sequenced in a study of blood T cell repertoires in COVID-19. Profiling relied on immunoSEQ multiplex PCR, and the TCRdb table lists in-frame clones only, not all of them. The sample carries around 160,000 clones, over 70% recorded once. What was sequenced was PBMCs or T cells enriched from blood (not recorded which). The source is a woman aged 55-70 years who had recovered from COVID-19.

This chain joins TRBV3-1 (or the pseudogene TRBV3-2) and TRBJ2-1, with a possible D match to TRBD2 (6 bases). V shed 7 bases and J shed 4 bases, with 17 bases lying between them. Germline lookup yields CDR1 LGHDT and CDR2 YNNKEL (reference sequence). This CDR3 region has 15 residues. The CDR3, as DNA: TGTGCCAGCACCTCAGCCTCGGGAGCTTACAATGAGCAGTTCTTC. Its translation is CASTSASGAYNEQFF.

This chain links TRBV10-1 with TRBJ2-2, with TRBD1 matching over 7 bases. Trimming removed 6 bases from V and 5 bases from J; junction bases left unmatched: 0. CDR3 length equals 12 residues. Germline V gene data show CDR1 as WNHNN and CDR2 as SYGVQD (reference sequence). CDR3 DNA sequence: TGCGCCAGCAGACAGGGGACCGGGGAGCTGTTTTTT. This gives the protein CASRQGTGELFF.

This clone occurred a few times. The V gene is TRBV18, the J gene TRBJ1-5; no firm D call. This CDR3 has 13 residues. The germline CDR1 and CDR2 sequences are KGHSH and LQKENI. V shed 2 bases and J shed 2 bases, with 4 bases lying between them. The CDR3 DNA reads as TGTGCCAGCTCACCAGAGGGCAATCAGCCCCAGCATTTT. Its translation is CASSPEGNQPQHF.

The chain links TRBV19 to TRBJ2-1, with a weak D call TRBD2 (6 bases). Germline V gene data show CDR1 as LNHDA and CDR2 as SQIVND (reference sequence). The ends were cut back, 0 bases at V and 0 bases at J, with 9 bases in the middle. The CDR3 covers 16 residues. The CDR3 here is CASSIDVGGSYNEQFF. CDR3 coding DNA: TGTGCCAGTAGTATAGACGTGGGGGGCTCCTACAATGAGCAGTTCTTC.

The chain carries TRBV6-2 or TRBV6-3 and TRBJ1-5, with D unresolved. The CDR3 consists of 15 residues. Germline V CDR1 and CDR2: MNHEY, SVGEGT. The germline V and J ends were trimmed by 6 bases and 1 base, with 13 bases remaining between them. CDR3 sequence: CASRYTGESNQPQHF. In nucleotides, the CDR3 is TGTGCCAGCAGATACACGGGTGAGAGCAATCAGCCCCAGCATTTT.

The J gene is TRBJ2-2, the V gene TRBV7-2; 7 nucleotides match TRBD2. The CDR3 is 20 residues long. Germline V gives CDR1 SGHTA, CDR2 FQGNSA. With V trimmed by 0 bases and J by 0 bases, 13 bases remained unmatched. The CDR3 bases are TGTGCCAGCAGCTTAGCTTTCGGGACTAACTACCAGCCGAACACCGGGGAGCTGTTTTTT. It encodes CASSLAFGTNYQPNTGELFF. Full variable domain (remainder filled in from reference TRBV7-2 and TRBJ2-2): GAGVSQSPSNKVTEKGKDVELRCDPISGHTALYWYRQSLGQGLEFLIYFQGNSAPDKSGLPSDRFSAERTGGSVSTLTIQRTQQEDSAVYLCASSLAFGTNYQPNTGELFFGEGSRLTVL.

The gene calls are TRBV25-1 and TRBJ2-5; 8 nucleotides align to TRBD2. CDR1 is MGHDK, CDR2 SYGVNS, per germline. Losses at the gene ends were 2 bases for V and 2 bases for J; bases not matched to a gene: 1. CDR3 length equals 14 residues. For the CDR3, the DNA is TGTGCCAGCAGTGAAAAGCGGGGGCAAGAGACCCAGTACTTC. The encoded protein is CASSEKRGQETQYF.

The J gene is TRBJ2-2, the V gene TRBV7-6, with a possible D match to TRBD1 (5 bases). Germline loops: CDR1 SGHVS, CDR2 FNYEAQ. Trimming pared 1 base from V and 6 bases from J, leaving 6 bases between. The CDR3 totals 13 residues. CDR3 bases: TGTGCCAGCAGCTTAGAGGGGCCCGGGGAGCTGTTTTTT. This translates into CASSLEGPGELFF.

This clone was detected ten times or more. J is TRBJ1-2 and V is TRBV25-1; D might be TRBD1 (6 bases). The V end was cut by 10 bases, the J end by 3 bases, with 15 bases between. This CDR3 contains 13 residues. Germline lookup yields CDR1 MGHDK and CDR2 SYGVNS. The CDR3 is CATRASGDYGYTF. In DNA, the CDR3 is TGTGCCACTCGGGCGTCAGGGGACTATGGCTACACCTTC.

The chain joins TRBV9 to TRBJ2-7, with TRBD2 identical over 8 bases. The CDR3 is 14 residues long. The germline V gene has CDR1 SGDLS and CDR2 YYNGEE. V shed 0 bases, J shed 5 bases, and the junction held 4 bases outside the gene matches. The CDR3 DNA sequence: TGTGCCAGCAGCGTAGCGGGGGGGCCTCACGAGCAGTACTTC. Its protein product is CASSVAGGPHEQYF.

This clone was recorded a few times. V usage is TRBV5-8 and J usage is TRBJ2-2, with D perhaps TRBD2 (5 bases). CDR1 and CDR2 (germline): SGHTS, YDEGEE. V was clipped by 0 bases and J by 4 bases, with 10 bases between them. The CDR3 has 15 amino acids. The CDR3 protein is CASSLGNGLTGELFF. The CDR3 nucleotides are TGTGCCAGCAGCTTGGGCAACGGACTCACCGGGGAGCTGTTTTTT.

This clone has just a few counts. The gene calls are TRBV6-4 and TRBJ1-6; perhaps TRBD1 as D (5 bases). Germline lookup yields CDR1 MRHNA and CDR2 SNTAGT. V was clipped by 0 bases and J by 5 bases, with 5 bases between them. The CDR3 runs 14 residues. The CDR3 protein is CASSDSRDNSPLHF. The DNA for the CDR3 is TGTGCCAGCAGTGACTCCAGGGATAATTCACCCCTCCACTTT.

This chain joins TRBV6-4 and TRBJ1-1, with D tentatively TRBD1 (5 bases). The CDR3 sequence is 14 residues long. Germline loops: CDR1 MRHNA, CDR2 SNTAGT. Between the trimmed V and J ends, which lost 0 bases and 5 bases, there was a span of 10 bases. The CDR3 DNA reads as TGTGCCAGCAGTGACTCAGGGGAAGGTACTGAAGCTTTCTTT. This gives the protein CASSDSGEGTEAFF.

The chain links TRBV9 to TRBJ1-1; D is possibly TRBD1 (6 bases). CDR1 is SGDLS, CDR2 YYNGEE, per germline. CDR3 length: 13 residues. Trimming stripped 5 bases from V and 7 bases from J, with 15 bases between. The DNA of the CDR3 is TGTGCCAGCAGTGGCCGGGACATGGGTGAAGCTTTCTTT. Protein: CASSGRDMGEAFF. The complete variable domain, with remaining parts taken from reference TRBV9 and TRBJ1-1, reads DSGVTQTPKHLITATGQRVTLRCSPRSGDLSVYWYQQSLDQGLQFLIQYYNGEERAKGNILERFSAQQFPDLHSELNLSSLELGDSALYFCASSGRDMGEAFFGQGTRLTVV.

The chain couples TRBV3-1 (or the pseudogene TRBV3-2) to TRBJ2-1, with TRBD2 matching over 15 bases. There are 21 residues in the CDR3. Germline CDR1 is LGHDT and CDR2 is YNNKEL (reference sequence). The junction had 9 bases not matched to a gene; V was cut back by 0 bases and J by 0 bases. CDR3: CASSQDPGLAGGSSSYNEQFF. The DNA for the CDR3 is TGTGCCAGCAGCCAAGATCCGGGACTAGCGGGGGGCTCGAGCTCCTACAATGAGCAGTTCTTC.

This clone occurred many times. The chain recombines TRBV7-2 with TRBJ2-1; D is perhaps TRBD2 (7 bases). CDR3 length: 17 residues. Germline V gene lookup returns CDR1 SGHTA and CDR2 FQGNSA. Trimming stripped 0 bases from V and 0 bases from J, with 12 bases between. CDR3: CASSLARGARSYNEQFF. CDR3 nucleotides: TGTGCCAGCAGCTTAGCTCGGGGGGCCCGCTCCTACAATGAGCAGTTCTTC.

The J gene is TRBJ2-2, the V gene TRBV6-5, with TRBD2 identical over 9 bases. The trim removed 6 bases at V and 5 bases at J, leaving 4 bases unmatched. CDR1 and CDR2 from the germline V gene are MNHEY and SVGAGI. CDR3 size: 14 residues. The CDR3 nucleotides read TGTGCCAGCAGGGCTCTAGCGGGGACCGGGGAGCTGTTTTTT. It is translated as CASRALAGTGELFF.

The rearrangement uses TRBV18 and TRBJ2-2; a weak D match, TRBD2 (5 bases). The V gene's germline CDR1 is KGHSH and CDR2 LQKENI. The CDR3 sequence is 14 residues long. Between the trimmed V and J ends, which lost 0 bases and 9 bases, there was a span of 11 bases. As DNA, the CDR3 is TGTGCCAGCTCACCACCGTACGGAGGCCGGGAGCTGTTTTTT. Translation gives CASSPPYGGRELFF.